A single T cell receptor (beta chain) is shown here with its context. The antigen it recognizes is unknown. Within one base of it there is no much larger clone, and no base qualities were kept. The sample is drawn from a study of blood T cell repertoires in COVID-19 (dated by TCRdb to 2020 to 2022). Background on the whole study: Samples from collaborators originated in the United States, Italy and Spain and spanned both the acute and convalescent phases of COVID-19. Where HLA class I and class II types were available, the types were taken from metadata supplied by the sample provider, not from assay-based typing. The samples were drawn from the first 160 participants of the ongoing ImmuneRACE study and from 1,254 subjects provided by 6 global collaborators. The repertoires were made available in a free public database intended to serve as a resource for research on the immune response to SARS-CoV-2. The sample metadata nearly always contained a de-identified subject ID, COVID-19 status, age in years and sex. Deeply sampled blood TCRbeta repertoires from subjects exposed to, actively infected with, or recovered from COVID-19 were included in the dataset. The prospective study material was composed of cDNA or gDNA derived from T cells, B-cell-depleted T cells, or PBMCs. Study-wide findings and limitations: Clinical and demographic metadata were provided uncurated, with the amount varying by source and participant.

Participants in the prospective study were enrolled through a virtual design, were aged roughly 18 to 100 years, and lived in about 25 United States geographic areas. In the prospective study, participants were assigned to cohorts based on the clinical history participants reported in a screening survey and a study questionnaire. Exposed participants had been in contact, within 2 weeks of entering the study, with a person who had a PCR-confirmed or clinician-diagnosed case of COVID-19. Mobile phlebotomists in the prospective study collected whole blood, serum and a nasopharyngeal or oropharyngeal swab from every participant. Over an approximately two-month period, participants in the prospective study had the option of providing additional blood draws and questionnaires. Before DNA extraction, blood samples from the prospective study were shipped at room temperature or frozen. Trimming removed 2 bases from V and 0 bases from J, leaving 10 bases between the germline ends. As encoded in the germline V gene, CDR1 is SQVTM while CDR2 is ANQGSEA. Taken from cysteine to phenylalanine, the CDR3 has 15 residues. The kept DNA is CDR3 alone, 45 bases in frame from the first base.

TCRbeta CDR3 regions were amplified from genomic DNA using the immunoSEQ Assay, a bias-controlled multiplex PCR. Per the source publication's procedure: Nucleated cell counts per sample were estimated from amplification of reference gene primers within the assay. To quantify the absolute abundance of each unique TCRbeta CDR3 rearrangement, sequence reads were collapsed and filtered. For each sample, productive Simpson clonality was calculated as the square root of Simpson's diversity index over productive rearrangements. The table was pulled from immuneACCESS by TCRdb, which kept in-frame rearrangements only. Such tables lose some clones; where checked, under half of the loss comes from unresolved V genes, and the rest has no known cause. V, J and clone size reflect that table, while D and trimming were determined from the DNA. Across this sample there are more than 200,000 clones, with approximately 88% seen only once. Under 4.5% of the sample goes to the ten largest clones.

This receptor chain uses TRBV29-1 and TRBJ2-2; TRBD1 is a possible D gene, resting on 5 matching bases. The sequence came from a woman aged 25 to 45 who had been exposed to COVID-19. The sequencing input was PBMCs or T cells enriched from blood (not recorded which). The sequenced DNA: TGCAGCGTTGAACCTCCAGGGTCGAACACCGGGGAGCTGTTTTTT. This translates into CSVEPPGSNTGELFF.